The next 19 T cell receptor beta chains were all read from a single sample in a study of CD8+CD57+ T cells in acquired aplastic anemia. Genomic DNA served as template for TCR beta VDJ and CDR3 profiling. TCRdb passed the reads through MiXCR, listing each CDR3 protein once. The repertoire holds roughly 170,000 distinct CDR3 sequences, around 50% seen once, with 13% in the top ten. Individuals selected for sequencing had exhibited CD8+CD57+ cell expansion on flow cytometry. The sample consisted of sorted CD4+, CD8+, or CD8+CD57+ T cells (not recorded which) from PBMCs. These receptor sequences come from a human donor with aplastic anemia.

This CDR3 reads CASSSSSGGAQETQYF. The CDR3 DNA follows: TGTGCCAGCAGCTCCTCTAGCGGGGGGGCCCAAGAGACCCAGTACTTC. This chain joins TRBV9 and TRBJ2-5; 12 positions match TRBD2. The CDR3 has 16 residues. CDR1 and CDR2 from the germline V gene are SGDLS and YYNGEE. Trimming took 4 bases from V and 1 from J; bases not matched to a gene: 5.

This clonotype was counted at least ten times. The chain employs TRBV20-1 and TRBJ2-4; the D call may be TRBD1 or TRBD2 (6 bases each). This CDR3 is 13 amino acids long. V lost 6 bases to trimming and J lost 3 bases, with 12 bases between them. Germline-derived CDR1 and CDR2 are DFQATT and SNEGSKA (reference sequence). The CDR3 bases are TGCAGTGCCCCGGGGGCTGGCAAAAACATTCAGTACTTC. Its protein is CSAPGAGKNIQYF.

This clonotype was observed many times. This chain connects TRBV2 to TRBJ1-1, with D perhaps TRBD1 (5 bases). CDR3 size: 13 residues. Germline V gene lookup returns CDR1 SNHLY and CDR2 FYNNEI. Trimming pared 1 base from V and 6 bases from J, leaving 9 bases between. CDR3 sequence: CASSEGRVSEAFF. The CDR3 DNA reads TGTGCCAGCAGTGAAGGCAGGGTCTCTGAAGCTTTCTTT.

This clonotype has a single count. The CDR3 does not end in the conserved phenylalanine or tryptophan, so this is likely a read error. V gene TRBV27 combines with J gene TRBJ2-5; TRBD2 aligns across 12 bases. In germline, CDR1 is MNHEY, CDR2 SMNVEV (reference sequence). The V segment lost 6 bases and the J segment 7 bases; nucleotides outside the gene matches: 12. The CDR3 is 16 residues long. This CDR3 reads CASRVSSGGASGTQYS. CDR3 coding DNA: TGTGCCAGCAGGGTTTCTAGCGGGGGGGCTTCGGGGACCCAGTACTCC.

In this sample, this clonotype turned up many times. This rearrangement joins TRBV2 to TRBJ2-2, with 7 bases aligning to TRBD1. The CDR3 runs 15 residues. CDR1 is SNHLY and CDR2 is FYNNEI in the germline V gene. V was pared by 6 bases and J by 0 bases, with 4 bases of the junction left unmatched. For the CDR3, the DNA is TGTGCCAGCAGCGAGACAGGGTCGAACACCGGGGAGCTGTTTTTT. Translated, it gives CASSETGSNTGELFF.

The rearrangement joins TRBV15 to TRBJ2-1; TRBD2 agrees at 12 bases. The junction had 1 base not matched to a gene; V was cut back by 1 base and J by 9 bases. The CDR3 totals 14 residues. The germline CDR1 and CDR2 sequences are LNHNV and YYDKDF (reference sequence). DNA of the CDR3: TGTGCCACCAGCAGAGGGGGACTAGCGGGTGAGCAGTTCTTC. This encodes CATSRGGLAGEQFF.

The chain combines TRBV5-1 with TRBJ2-3; 7 bases agree with TRBD1. Per the germline V gene, CDR1 is SGHRS and CDR2 is YFSETQ. J lost 0 bases, V lost 4 bases, and 8 bases had no gene match. The CDR3 is 16 residues long. CDR3 residues: CASSMGTDSSTDTQYF. The CDR3 nucleotides are TGCGCCAGCAGCATGGGGACAGACAGTAGCACAGATACGCAGTATTTT.

The sample holds a few counts of this clonotype. The genes are TRBV29-1 and TRBJ2-7; 7 positions agree with TRBD2. CDR1 and CDR2 from the germline V gene are SQVTM and ANQGSEA. The CDR3 sequence is 11 residues long. V trimming: 4 bases; J trimming: 6 bases; junction bases outside the gene matches: 3. In DNA, the CDR3 is TGCAGCGTTGGGGGGGAGGGCGAGCAGTACTTC. Protein product: CSVGGEGEQYF.

Of note for this clonotype: A read error may account for a junction end that differs from germline. CDR3 sequence (DNA): TGTGCCAGCAGTACCACGGGGGAAAGCTCCTACGAGCAGTACTTC. Protein: CASSTTGESSYEQYF. This chain uses TRBV10-3 with TRBJ2-7; a possible D gene is TRBD2 (6 bases). Germline CDR1 is ENHRY and CDR2 is SYGVKD. The CDR3 totals 15 residues.

J is TRBJ2-2 and V is TRBV7-8; D may be TRBD2 (5 bases). There are 17 residues in the CDR3. V was cut by 5 bases and J by 1 base, with 17 bases left in between. The germline gives CDR1 SGHVS, CDR2 FQNEAQ. The CDR3 DNA reads as TGTGCCAGCAGCCCCCTCGAGGGAGCGATGAACACCGGGGAGCTGTTTTTT. Its protein product is CASSPLEGAMNTGELFF.

The V gene is TRBV9, the J gene TRBJ2-7, with D perhaps TRBD1 (7 bases). Germline V gene lookup returns CDR1 SGDLS and CDR2 YYNGEE. CDR3 size: 14 residues. With 4 bases removed from V and 6 bases from J, the gap between germline ends came to 17 bases. The CDR3 DNA reads TGTGCCAGCAGCAGGAGACAGGGAGGCCTCGAGCAGTACTTC. Translation gives CASSRRQGGLEQYF. Supplemented by reference TRBV9 and TRBJ2-7, the full variable domain reads DSGVTQTPKHLITATGQRVTLRCSPRSGDLSVYWYQQSLDQGLQFLIQYYNGEERAKGNILERFSAQQFPDLHSELNLSSLELGDSALYFCASSRRQGGLEQYFGPGTRLTVT.

The CDR3 protein is CASSLPTSNQPQHF. The CDR3, as DNA: TGTGCCAGCAGCCTCCCGACTAGCAATCAGCCCCAGCATTTT. The chain recombines TRBV2 with TRBJ1-5, with D unresolved. V dropped 6 bases and J dropped 0 bases, with 9 bases sitting between them. Germline CDR1 SNHLY, CDR2 FYNNEI. This CDR3 comprises 14 residues. Complete variable domain (other parts from reference TRBV2 and TRBJ1-5): EPEVTQTPSHQVTQMGQEVILRCVPISNHLYFYWYRQILGQKVEFLVSFYNNEISEKSEIFDDQFSVERPDGSNFTLKIRSTKLEDSAMYFCASSLPTSNQPQHFGDGTRLSIL.

This clonotype was recorded at least ten times. CDR3 loop: CASSQDFLGTRPQHF. CDR3 nucleotide sequence: TGCGCCAGCAGCCAAGATTTCCTGGGAACGCGGCCCCAGCATTTT. V usage is TRBV4-1 and J usage is TRBJ1-5, with D hard to call. The V gene lost 0 bases and the J gene lost 9 bases, with 15 bases spanning the gap. Germline V gives CDR1 MGHRA, CDR2 YSYEKL. The CDR3 sequence is 15 residues long.

This clonotype was picked up one time. The gene calls are TRBV7-9 and TRBJ2-7, with 10 bases fitting TRBD2. CDR3 length equals 15 residues. The trim removed 6 bases at V and 3 bases at J, leaving 8 bases unmatched. Germline V gene data show CDR1 as SEHNR and CDR2 as FQNEAQ (reference sequence). This CDR3 reads CASSSSGSFNYEQYF. The CDR3 region has the DNA TGTGCCAGCAGTTCTAGCGGGAGCTTTAACTACGAGCAGTACTTC.

The chain recombines TRBV7-2 with TRBJ2-7; 8 positions agree with TRBD2. V was pared by 2 bases and J by 6 bases, with 9 bases of the junction left unmatched. In germline, CDR1 is SGHTA, CDR2 FQGNSA. The CDR3 is made up of 15 amino acids. CDR3 sequence: CASSLMAGGATEQYF. The CDR3 nucleotides read TGTGCCAGCAGCTTAATGGCCGGGGGGGCCACCGAGCAGTACTTC.

This clonotype has a count of ten or more. The rearrangement joins TRBV7-2 to TRBJ2-1, with TRBD2 matching over 8 bases. Trimming at V came to 6 bases and at J to 3 bases, leaving 7 bases not matched to a gene. CDR3 length equals 15 residues. CDR1 is SGHTA and CDR2 is FQGNSA in the germline V gene. The CDR3 sequence: CASRLSGGDYNEQFF. The CDR3 DNA reads TGTGCCAGCAGACTGAGCGGGGGCGACTACAATGAGCAGTTCTTC.

This clonotype was recorded many times. The rearrangement links TRBV7-2 to TRBJ1-4; a possible D gene is TRBD1 (6 bases). Germline V gene data show CDR1 as SGHTA and CDR2 as FQGNSA. V was clipped by 2 bases and J by 8 bases, with 12 bases between them. This CDR3 is built from 14 residues. CDR3 protein: CASSLSQGREKLFF. Written as DNA, the CDR3 is TGTGCCAGCAGCTTAAGCCAGGGGAGGGAAAAACTGTTTTTT.

This clonotype was seen repeatedly, ten times or more. The rearrangement joins TRBV12-5 to TRBJ1-3; D is unresolved. CDR1 is LGHNT, CDR2 FRNRAP, per germline. The CDR3 consists of 13 residues. Trimming took 3 bases from V and 3 from J, leaving 6 bases between them. The chain's CDR3 is CASGLFYGNTIYF. Written as DNA, the CDR3 is TGTGCTAGTGGTTTATTTTATGGAAACACCATATATTTT.

V and J are TRBV7-2 and TRBJ2-5, with TRBD2 identical over 8 bases. The V and J ends lost 6 bases and 5 bases, in that order; junction bases with no gene match: 8. In germline, CDR1 is SGHTA, CDR2 FQGNSA. The CDR3 is made up of 14 amino acids. The CDR3 DNA reads TGTGCCAGCAGACTGAGCGGGGGCGGGGAGACCCAGTACTTC. Residues: CASRLSGGGETQYF.